The 21 T cell receptor beta chains reported below all come from one sample, sequenced in a study of PD-1 blockade in classical Hodgkin lymphoma. This sample's time point: cycle 4 day 1 (C4D1), after less than 7 weeks of nivolumab. Each of the patients experienced relapse following autologous stem cell transplantation, and their brentuximab vedotin exposure differed. Thawed PBMCs were the source of CD4+ T cells, purified by magnetic negative selection. Sequencing used immunoSEQ multiplex PCR; TCRdb keeps in-frame clones, though not all of them. This sample carries fewer than 35,000 clones, more than 85% of them seen once, and the ten largest clones take roughly 0.48%. The sample was CD4+ T cells from blood, taken before the fourth cycle of nivolumab. The origin of the receptors is a human donor with classical Hodgkin lymphoma.

V usage is TRBV6-1 and J usage is TRBJ2-7; D ambiguous. Trimming took off 1 base at V and 7 bases at J, with 8 bases between the two ends. CDR3 length equals 12 residues. Looked up from germline, CDR1 is MNHNS and CDR2 is SASEGT. The DNA of the CDR3 is TGTGCCAGCAGTGAAGGTTGGGGAGAGCAGTACTTC. This translates into CASSEGWGEQYF.

The rearrangement joins TRBV9 to TRBJ2-2, with 7 bases fitting TRBD2. The CDR3 has 14 amino acids. The germline gives CDR1 SGDLS, CDR2 YYNGEE. J gave up 8 bases and V 4 bases, and 8 bases lay outside the gene matches. In DNA, the CDR3 is TGTGCCAGCAGCAAGGGACTACCTGGGGGGGAGCTGTTTTTT. Encoded protein: CASSKGLPGGELFF.

The chain employs TRBV4-1 and TRBJ2-1, with 11 nucleotides matching TRBD2. After removal of 1 base from V and 7 bases from J, the junction contained 6 bases not matched to a gene. Germline values: CDR1 MGHRA, CDR2 YSYEKL. The CDR3 has 16 amino acids. The chain's CDR3 is CASSQVAGGPRNEQFF. CDR3 DNA: TGCGCCAGCAGCCAAGTAGCGGGGGGGCCGAGGAATGAGCAGTTCTTC.

The CDR3 DNA sequence: TGTGCCAGCGGGCGGGGCAAGCAGTACTTC. It codes for CASGRGKQYF. The chain has TRBV6-1 and TRBJ2-7; TRBD2 might be the D (6 bases). Trimming took 8 bases from V and 8 from J, leaving 10 bases between them. Per the germline V gene, CDR1 is MNHNS and CDR2 is SASEGT. This CDR3 contains 10 residues.

The chain couples TRBV5-1 to TRBJ2-3; no firm D call. V was trimmed by 0 bases and J by 4 bases, leaving 0 bases between them. The germline V gene has CDR1 SGHRS and CDR2 YFSETQ. This CDR3 has 11 residues. CDR3 sequence: CASSLADTQYF. The CDR3 bases are TGCGCCAGCAGCTTGGCAGATACGCAGTATTTT. Full variable domain (remainder filled in from reference TRBV5-1 and TRBJ2-3): KAGVTQTPRYLIKTRGQQVTLSCSPISGHRSVSWYQQTPGQGLQFLFEYFSETQRNKGNFPGRFSGRQFSNSRSEMNVSTLELGDSALYLCASSLADTQYFGPGTRLTVL.

V gene TRBV5-1 combines with J gene TRBJ2-3; D gene ambiguous. Trimming shortened V by 2 bases and J by 6 bases, and 10 bases separated the two germline ends. The CDR3 is 13 amino acids. The V gene's germline CDR1 is SGHRS and CDR2 YFSETQ. CDR3 DNA sequence: TGCGCCAGCAGCTTACGTCCCGCGGATACGCAGTATTTT. Encoded protein: CASSLRPADTQYF.

The sample holds a few counts of this clone. The chain uses TRBV19 and TRBJ1-2; D possibly corresponds to TRBD1 (6 bases). Trimming removed 8 bases at V and 3 bases at J, with 13 bases between. Germline CDR1 is LNHDA and CDR2 is SQIVND (reference sequence). The CDR3 has 13 residues. CDR3 DNA sequence: TGTGCCAGTCTGGGGGCGGATGACTATGGCTACACCTTC. Amino acid sequence: CASLGADDYGYTF.

CDR3 nucleotide sequence: TGTGCCAGCAGCCCCACTGAAAGCGAGGCCCAGTACTTC. This translates into CASSPTESEAQYF. The chain couples TRBV4-2 to TRBJ2-5, with no clear D. V lost 4 bases and J lost 9, with 15 bases in between. Germline V gene lookup returns CDR1 LGHNA and CDR2 YNFKEQ. The CDR3 is 13 amino acids.

The J gene is TRBJ1-2, the V gene TRBV28; D is undetermined. CDR1 is MDHEN and CDR2 is SYDVKM in the germline V gene. The CDR3 loop spans 13 amino acids. Trimming took off 2 bases at V and 3 bases at J, with 7 bases between the two ends. The CDR3 loop reads CASSLRLHYGYTF. As DNA, the CDR3 is TGTGCCAGCAGTTTAAGGCTCCACTATGGCTACACCTTC.

This rearrangement joins TRBV5-1 to TRBJ2-3; possible D gene TRBD2, 5 bases. Germline lookup yields CDR1 SGHRS and CDR2 YFSETQ. V lost 0 bases and J 1 base, leaving 12 bases between the germline ends. The CDR3 extends over 16 amino acids. The CDR3: CASSLGQLAGTDTQYF. Written as DNA, the CDR3 is TGCGCCAGCAGCTTGGGTCAGCTAGCTGGCACAGATACGCAGTATTTT.

J is TRBJ2-5 and V is TRBV19; no clear D. The CDR3 length is 17 residues. The germline V gene encodes CDR1 LNHDA and CDR2 SQIVND (reference sequence). The V end was cut by 3 bases, the J end by 2 bases, with 19 bases between. The CDR3: CASSIGRGKAPQETQYF. For the CDR3, the DNA is TGTGCCAGTAGTATTGGGCGAGGCAAGGCACCTCAAGAGACCCAGTACTTC.

This clone was counted between two and nine times. The V gene is TRBV19, the J gene TRBJ1-1; D not certain. CDR1 is LNHDA, CDR2 SQIVND, per germline (reference sequence). Trimming cost V 5 bases and J 4 bases, with 11 bases left between them. The CDR3 consists of 13 residues. The CDR3: CASSPPPGTEAFF. The CDR3 DNA sequence: TGTGCCAGTAGTCCCCCCCCGGGCACTGAAGCTTTCTTT.

The chain links TRBV4-1 to TRBJ1-2, with D unresolved. The CDR3 is 13 amino acids. The V end lost 0 bases, the J end lost 2 bases, and 4 bases lay between the germline ends. The germline CDR1 and CDR2 sequences are MGHRA and YSYEKL. CDR3 nucleotides: TGCGCCAGCAGCCAAGACAGGAACTATGGCTACACCTTC. Translation: CASSQDRNYGYTF.

The gene calls are TRBV5-1 and TRBJ2-5; 7 bases are a match to TRBD1. After removal of 4 bases from V and 4 bases from J, the junction contained 13 bases not matched to a gene. The CDR3 is 16 residues long. In germline, CDR1 is SGHRS, CDR2 YFSETQ. The CDR3 here is CASSRQGADMGETQYF. The CDR3 region has the DNA TGCGCCAGCAGCCGACAGGGCGCAGACATGGGAGAGACCCAGTACTTC.

The rearrangement joins TRBV6-9 to TRBJ2-7, with D possibly TRBD2 on 5 matching bases. CDR3 length: 14 residues. V lost 3 bases to trimming and J lost 2 bases, with 11 bases between them. Germline-derived CDR1 and CDR2 are MNHGY and SVAAGI. This chain's CDR3 is CASSYTGVTYEQYF. DNA of the CDR3: TGTGCCAGCAGTTACACCGGGGTTACCTACGAGCAGTACTTC.

This clone was seen only once. The genes are TRBV7-8 and TRBJ2-7; the match to TRBD2 covers 7 bases. This CDR3 region has 15 residues. V gave up 1 base and J gave up 0 bases; unmatched junction bases: 3. The germline V gene has CDR1 SGHVS and CDR2 FQNEAQ. This chain's CDR3 is CASSLGGRASYEQYF. CDR3 sequence (DNA): TGTGCCAGCAGCTTAGGAGGGAGGGCCTCCTACGAGCAGTACTTC.

The chain couples TRBV7-8 to TRBJ1-2; a possible D gene is TRBD1 (5 bases). This CDR3 is built from 16 residues. CDR1 is SGHVS and CDR2 is FQNEAQ in the germline V gene. V lost 2 bases and J 3 bases, leaving 16 bases between the germline ends. Here the CDR3 DNA reads TGTGCCAGCAGCTTAACAGTGACAGAGTTTTACTATGGCTACACCTTC. It is translated as CASSLTVTEFYYGYTF.

The chain couples TRBV7-2 to TRBJ1-4, with D tentatively TRBD1 (6 bases). The germline V gene has CDR1 SGHTA and CDR2 FQGNSA. The V and J ends lost 8 bases and 3 bases respectively, with 10 bases between them. This CDR3 is built from 13 residues. The CDR3 DNA reads TGTGCCAGCCAAGGGGGGCCTAATGAAAAACTGTTTTTT. Translated: CASQGGPNEKLFF. Filled out from reference TRBV7-2 and TRBJ1-4, the complete variable domain reads GAGVSQSPSNKVTEKGKDVELRCDPISGHTALYWYRQSLGQGLEFLIYFQGNSAPDKSGLPSDRFSAERTGGSVSTLTIQRTQQEDSAVYLCASQGGPNEKLFFGSGTQLSVL.

CDR3 in DNA: TGCGCCAGCAGCCAAGATGGCACCCCAACCTACGAGCAGTACTTC. This gives the protein CASSQDGTPTYEQYF. The V and J genes are TRBV4-1 and TRBJ2-7; D gene uncertain. The CDR3 covers 15 residues. CDR1 is MGHRA and CDR2 is YSYEKL in the germline V gene. The V and J ends lost 0 bases and 2 bases respectively, with 11 bases between them.

The chain joins TRBV7-9 to TRBJ1-4; tentative D call: TRBD1 (5 bases). CDR1 SEHNR and CDR2 FQNEAQ come from the germline V gene (reference sequence). This CDR3 is built from 15 residues. The ends were cut back, 1 base at V and 6 bases at J, with 12 bases in the middle. This CDR3 reads CASSLGLGVDEKLFF. CDR3 DNA: TGTGCCAGCAGCTTAGGGCTGGGGGTGGATGAAAAACTGTTTTTT.

This chain connects TRBV6-6 to TRBJ2-3, with 10 bases fitting TRBD2. Germline V CDR1 and CDR2: MNHNY, SVGAGI (reference sequence). This CDR3 is built from 14 residues. The V and J ends lost 5 bases and 10 bases, in that order; junction bases with no gene match: 9. This CDR3 reads CASSAPGLARAQYF. The CDR3 DNA is TGTGCCAGCAGTGCCCCGGGACTAGCGAGGGCGCAGTATTTT.